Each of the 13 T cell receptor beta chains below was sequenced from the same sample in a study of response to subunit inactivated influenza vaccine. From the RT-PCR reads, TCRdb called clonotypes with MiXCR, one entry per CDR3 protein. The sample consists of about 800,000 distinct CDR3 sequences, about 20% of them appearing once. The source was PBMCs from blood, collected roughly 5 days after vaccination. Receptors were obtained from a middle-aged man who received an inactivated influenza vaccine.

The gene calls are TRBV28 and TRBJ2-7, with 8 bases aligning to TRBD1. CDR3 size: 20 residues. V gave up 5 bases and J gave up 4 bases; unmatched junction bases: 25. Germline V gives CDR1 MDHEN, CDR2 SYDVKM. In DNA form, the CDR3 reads TGTGCCAGCAGTCCGGGGTTCAGGGGGCGCACGACGGGCAGTTTTTACGAGCAGTACTTC. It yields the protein CASSPGFRGRTTGSFYEQYF.

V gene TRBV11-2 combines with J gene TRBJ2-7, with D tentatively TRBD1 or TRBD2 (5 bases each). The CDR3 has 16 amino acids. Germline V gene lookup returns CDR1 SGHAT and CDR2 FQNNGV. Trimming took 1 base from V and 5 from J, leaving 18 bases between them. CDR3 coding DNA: TGTGCCAGCAGCTTAGGGGCAGGGACCCCGTGGCACGAGCAGTACTTC. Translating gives CASSLGAGTPWHEQYF.

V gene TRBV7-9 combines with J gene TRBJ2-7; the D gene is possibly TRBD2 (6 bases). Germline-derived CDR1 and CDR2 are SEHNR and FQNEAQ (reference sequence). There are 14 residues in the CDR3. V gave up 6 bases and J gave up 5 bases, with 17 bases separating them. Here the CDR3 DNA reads TGTGCCAGCAGATCTCGGGACTTCCGGGACGAGCAGTACTTC. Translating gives CASRSRDFRDEQYF.

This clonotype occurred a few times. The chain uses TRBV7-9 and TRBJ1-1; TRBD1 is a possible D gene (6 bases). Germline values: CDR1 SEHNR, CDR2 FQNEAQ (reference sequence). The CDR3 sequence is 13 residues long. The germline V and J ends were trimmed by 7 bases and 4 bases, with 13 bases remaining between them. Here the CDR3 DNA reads TGTGCCAGCAACCACAGGGCGGGCACTGAAGCTTTCTTT. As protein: CASNHRAGTEAFF.

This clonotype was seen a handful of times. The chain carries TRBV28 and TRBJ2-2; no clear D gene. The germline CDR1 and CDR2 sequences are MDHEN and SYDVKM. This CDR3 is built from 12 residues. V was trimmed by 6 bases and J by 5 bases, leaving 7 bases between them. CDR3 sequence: CASRRWTGELFF. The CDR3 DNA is TGTGCCAGCAGACGGTGGACCGGGGAGCTGTTTTTT.

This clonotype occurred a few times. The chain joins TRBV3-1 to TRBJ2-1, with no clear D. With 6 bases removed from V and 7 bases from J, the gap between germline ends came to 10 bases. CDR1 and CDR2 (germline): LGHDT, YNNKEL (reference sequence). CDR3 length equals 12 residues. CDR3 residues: CASRSTGNEQFF. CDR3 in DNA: TGTGCCAGCAGATCGACGGGTAATGAGCAGTTCTTC.

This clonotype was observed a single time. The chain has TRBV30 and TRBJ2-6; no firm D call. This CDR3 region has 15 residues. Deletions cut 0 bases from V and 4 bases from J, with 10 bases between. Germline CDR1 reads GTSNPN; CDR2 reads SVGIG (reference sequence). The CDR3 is CAWSVLGTGANVLTF. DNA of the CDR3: TGTGCCTGGAGTGTTTTGGGTACAGGGGCCAACGTCCTGACTTTC.

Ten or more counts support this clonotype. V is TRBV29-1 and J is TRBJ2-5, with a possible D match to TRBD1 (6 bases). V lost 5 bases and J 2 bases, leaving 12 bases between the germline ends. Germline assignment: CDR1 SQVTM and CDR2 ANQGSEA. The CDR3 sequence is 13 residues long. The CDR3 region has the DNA TGCAGCGTTTGGGGACATAGGCAAGAGACCCAGTACTTC. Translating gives CSVWGHRQETQYF.

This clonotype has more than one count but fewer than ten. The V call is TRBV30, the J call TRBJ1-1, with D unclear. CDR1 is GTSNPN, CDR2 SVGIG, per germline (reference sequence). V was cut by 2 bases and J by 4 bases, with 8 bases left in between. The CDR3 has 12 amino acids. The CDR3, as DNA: TGTGCCTGGAGTCTCCGGATCACTGAAGCTTTCTTT. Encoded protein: CAWSLRITEAFF.

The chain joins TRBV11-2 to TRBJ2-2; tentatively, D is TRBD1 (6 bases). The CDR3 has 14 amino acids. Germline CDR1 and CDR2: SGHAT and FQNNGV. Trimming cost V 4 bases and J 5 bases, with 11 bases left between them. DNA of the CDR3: TGTGCCAGCAGCTCCTCTAGGGGGACCGGGGAGCTGTTTTTT. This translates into CASSSSRGTGELFF.

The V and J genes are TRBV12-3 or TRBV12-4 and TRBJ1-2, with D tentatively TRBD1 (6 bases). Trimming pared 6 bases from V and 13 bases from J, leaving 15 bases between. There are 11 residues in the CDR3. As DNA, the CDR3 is TGTGCCAGCAGAATGACAGGTACCATCACCTTC. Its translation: CASRMTGTITF.

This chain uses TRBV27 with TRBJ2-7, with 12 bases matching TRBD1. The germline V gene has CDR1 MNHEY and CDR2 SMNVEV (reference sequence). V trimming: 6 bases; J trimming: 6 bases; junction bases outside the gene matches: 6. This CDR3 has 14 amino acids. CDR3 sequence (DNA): TGTGCCAGCAGAAAGGGACAGGGGGCCGGCGAGCAGTACTTC. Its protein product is CASRKGQGAGEQYF.

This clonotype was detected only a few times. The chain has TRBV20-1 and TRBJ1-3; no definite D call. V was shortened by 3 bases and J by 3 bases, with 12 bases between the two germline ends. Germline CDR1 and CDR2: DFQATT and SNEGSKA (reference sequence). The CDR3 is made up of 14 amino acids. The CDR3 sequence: CSASTVGLGNTIYF. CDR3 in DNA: TGCAGTGCTAGTACGGTCGGTCTTGGAAACACCATATATTTT.